Below, one T cell receptor beta chain is given with its context. Frozen PBMC stocks contributed 2 to 2.5 micrograms of genomic DNA to the TCR beta libraries. The data were taken from a study of cytotoxic CD8 clonotypes in ibrutinib-treated CLL. Study background: The sample average was about 260,000 productive templates and 85,000 to 95,000 productive rearrangements.

With sequencing, the targeted depth ranged from 1 in 200,000 to 1 in 1 million T cells. The data were produced by immunoSEQ multiplex PCR, yet TCRdb's version contains in-frame clones alone and is incomplete. The profile shows some 81,000 clones, roughly 77% of them singletons. Germline V gives CDR1 MDHEN, CDR2 SYDVKM. The CDR3 has 15 residues. V gave up 6 bases and J gave up 5 bases, with 19 bases separating them. The rearrangement joins TRBV28 to TRBJ1-2; D might be TRBD1 (5 bases). The clonotype originates from a human donor with chronic lymphocytic leukemia. The material sequenced was PBMCs, taken after 12 months of ibrutinib treatment. CDR3 protein: CASSLLGAGAYGYTF. The CDR3 coding sequence is TGTGCCAGCAGCCTATTAGGGGCCGGGGCTTATGGCTACACCTTC.